The rows below give T cell receptor beta chains drawn from one sample of a study of T-cell memory formation after mild COVID-19. One entry per CDR3 protein results from TCRdb running MiXCR on the 5' RACE reads. Of 470,000 or so distinct CDR3 sequences in the sample, 18% are singletons; the top ten hold roughly a fifth. Input material: PBMCs or a T cell subset sorted from them (not recorded which). The receptor source for this set is a man in his late teens or twenties who had mild COVID-19 (a few samples of this study predate the infection). Cell type and time point are not known. The CDR3 runs from the conserved cysteine through the conserved F or W. The D gene is left open where the match is weak. Size is stated for part of the rows, as once, few or many counts, or as a class when the clone is expanded.

TRBJ2-5 | TRBD2 | TRBV7-2 | many | TGTGCCAGCAGCTTAGACGGGACTAGCGGGGAGACCCAGTACTTC | CASSLDGTSGETQYF
TRBJ2-3 | NA | TRBV29-1 | NA | TGCAGCTACGACGGACGCACAGATACGCAGTATTTT | CSYDGRTDTQYF
TRBJ2-3 | NA | TRBV6-2/TRBV6-3 | NA | TGTGCCAGCAGCCCCAGGACACCAGATACGCAGTATTTT | CASSPRTPDTQYF
TRBJ2-3 | NA | TRBV30 | NA | TGTGCCTGGAGTTATACAGATACGCAGTATTTT | CAWSYTDTQYF
TRBJ1-1 | NA | TRBV4-3 | NA | TGCGCCAGCAGCCAAGAAGGGGCGGGGAGTGGGGCTTTCTTT | CASSQEGAGSGAFF
TRBJ1-1 | NA | TRBV7-3 | NA | TGTGCCAGCAGCTTTCAGGGGTCAGACACTGAAGCTTTCTTT | CASSFQGSDTEAFF
TRBJ2-3 | TRBD2 | TRBV7-2 | few | TGTGCCAGCAGCCCGACGGGACTAGCGGGGGGAGATACGCAGTATTTT | CASSPTGLAGGDTQYF
TRBJ2-5 | NA | TRBV28 | NA | TGTGCCAGCAGTAATACCGGGGGACGGACCCAGTACTTC | CASSNTGGRTQYF
TRBJ2-5 | TRBD2 | TRBV7-2 | NA | TGTGCCAGCAGCTTAGCGGTAGCGGGGTTAGCCGTGGAGACCCAGTACTTC | CASSLAVAGLAVETQYF
TRBJ2-2 | NA | TRBV2 | NA | TGTGCCAGCATTGTAAACACCGGGGAGCTGTTTTTT | CASIVNTGELFF
TRBJ1-6 | NA | TRBV7-9 | few | TGTGCCAGCAGCTTAGAGTCCGAGAATTCACCCCTCCACTTT | CASSLESENSPLHF
TRBJ1-2 | NA | TRBV28 | few | TGTGCCAGCAGTTCCGGACAGATCTATGGCTACACCTTC | CASSSGQIYGYTF
TRBJ1-6 | NA | TRBV7-2 | few | TGTGCCAGCAGCCCAAGCCGCAGGGACTCACCCCTCCACTTT | CASSPSRRDSPLHF
TRBJ2-5 | NA | TRBV5-1 | many | TGCGCCAGCAGCTTGGCAATGGGTGAAGAGACCCAGTACTTC | CASSLAMGEETQYF
TRBJ2-3 | NA | TRBV6-1 | few | TGTGCCAGCAGTGAGTCCGGGAAAGATACGCAGTATTTT | CASSESGKDTQYF
TRBJ1-2 | TRBD1 | TRBV3-1 | NA | TGTGCCAGCAGCCCGACAGGGGCAAGCTCGCATGGCTACACCTTC | CASSPTGASSHGYTF
TRBJ2-3 | TRBD2 | TRBV9 | few | TGTGCCAGCAGCGTAGGGAAACTAGCGGGGGGTCCTACGCAGTATTTT | CASSVGKLAGGPTQYF
TRBJ2-2 | NA | TRBV6-1 | few | TGTGCCAGCAGTGAGGGGGGCGAAGGGGAGCTGTTTTTT | CASSEGGEGELFF
TRBJ2-3 | NA | TRBV5-6 | NA | TGTGCCAGCAGCCCCAGGGAGGTCACAGATACGCAGTATTTT | CASSPREVTDTQYF
TRBJ2-3 | NA | TRBV4-3 | NA | TGCGCCAGCAGCGACGGGACTCCAGGGACGCAGTATTTT | CASSDGTPGTQYF
TRBJ1-5 | NA | TRBV5-6 | NA | TGTGCCAGCAGCTCGTGGGGGGGGCATCAGCCCCAGCATTTT | CASSSWGGHQPQHF
TRBJ1-5 | TRBD1 | TRBV4-1 | NA | TGCGCCAGCAGCCAAGCAGGGGGGGGTCAGCCCCAGCATTTT | CASSQAGGGQPQHF
TRBJ1-1 | TRBD1 | TRBV27 | few | TGTGCCAGCAGTCGGGGGACAGGGAAAGAAGCTTTCTTT | CASSRGTGKEAFF
TRBJ1-1 | NA | TRBV3-1 | NA | TGTGCCAGCAGCCAAGGGGAAGGGGTGAACACTGAAGCTTTCTTT | CASSQGEGVNTEAFF
TRBJ2-5 | NA | TRBV29-1 | NA | TGCAGCGTTGAAGGGGCAACCAGGGGTACCCAAGAGACCCAGTACTTC | CSVEGATRGTQETQYF
TRBJ1-2 | TRBD1 | TRBV29-1 | NA | TGCAGCGCGACAGGGGAGGCCTATGGCTACACCTTC | CSATGEAYGYTF
TRBJ2-3 | TRBD2 | TRBV7-2 | NA | TGTGCCAGCAGCTTGGGGCCCGCCAGCGGGGGGGTCTCAGATACGCAGTATTTT | CASSLGPASGGVSDTQYF
TRBJ2-3 | TRBD2 | TRBV5-1 | few | TGTGCCAGCAGTCTAGCGGGGGGGATCACAGATACGCAGTATTTT | CASSLAGGITDTQYF
TRBJ2-3 | NA | TRBV6-2/TRBV6-3 | few | TGTGCCAGCACGCAGGGGCTCACCACAGATACGCAGTATTTT | CASTQGLTTDTQYF
TRBJ2-1 | TRBD2 | TRBV14 | few | TGTGCCAGCAGCCAAGATGGTCGGCGGGAGACCTACAATGAGCAGTTCTTC | CASSQDGRRETYNEQFF
TRBJ1-2 | NA | TRBV4-1 | NA | TGCGCCAGCAGCTACCCCGCGGGGGGGCTCCGTGGCTACACCTTC | CASSYPAGGLRGYTF
TRBJ2-1 | NA | TRBV24-1 | many | TGTGCCACCAGGGACAGTTCCTACAATGAGCAGTTCTTC | CATRDSSYNEQFF
TRBJ1-1 | NA | TRBV6-2/TRBV6-3 | few | TGTGCCAGCAGGCATCAGGTCTCAGCTTTCTTT | CASRHQVSAFF
TRBJ2-7 | NA | TRBV4-3 | many | TGCGCCAGCAGCCAAGAGGTTGCAGGACGGCAGTACTTC | CASSQEVAGRQYF
TRBJ2-2 | NA | TRBV6-2/TRBV6-3 | NA | TGTGCCAGCAGCGGTCAGGCGCCCTCTCTTACCGGGGAGCTGTTTTTT | CASSGQAPSLTGELFF